This T cell receptor (beta chain) stems from a study of tumor-infiltrating lymphocytes in oesophageal squamous cell carcinoma. One entry per CDR3 protein results from TCRdb running MiXCR on the PCR reads. In the table there are 15,000 to 20,000 distinct CDR3 sequences, approximately 47% of which are singletons. The germline V gene has CDR1 SGHTA and CDR2 FQGNSA. The CDR3 extends over 14 amino acids. The V and J genes are TRBV7-2 and TRBJ2-4, with D tentatively TRBD2 (5 bases). Near its end, the DNA agrees better with TRBJ2-5, so the J call may be wrong. Sequencing used normal esophageal tissue next to the tumor. The clonotype comes from a female donor with esophageal squamous cell carcinoma. The CDR3 loop is CASSLSRGIETQYF. As DNA, the CDR3 is TGTGCCAGCAGCTTATCTCGGGGAATAGAGACCCAGTACTTC.